This T cell receptor (beta chain) was identified in a study of blood T cell repertoires in COVID-19. Across the study: T cells, B-cell-depleted T cells, or PBMCs supplied cDNA or gDNA.

There are many counts of this clone. Trimming removed 4 bases at V and 5 bases at J, with 9 bases between. Looked up from germline, CDR1 is SNHLY and CDR2 is FYNNEI. This CDR3 spans 13 amino acids. Clones were read by immunoSEQ multiplex PCR, and TCRdb kept only the in-frame ones, dropping some. The sample lists some 110,000 clones, 70% to 90% occurring once. The sample comprised peripheral blood. The receptor comes from a man aged 70 or older who had recovered from COVID-19. J is TRBJ1-5 and V is TRBV2; D unresolved. The CDR3 nucleotides read TGTGCCAGCAGTGTGTGGGCCCATCAGCCCCAGCATTTT. Encoded protein: CASSVWAHQPQHF.